These 14 T cell receptor beta chains came from one sample sequenced in a study of radiation and T cells in renal cell carcinoma. Sequencing used immunoSEQ multiplex PCR; TCRdb keeps in-frame clones, though not all of them. The sample holds 30,000 to 40,000 clones, 81% seen once. The time point denotes: blood 4 weeks post-SBRT, at nephrectomy. The treatment denotes: 15 Gy SBRT to primary tumor, nephrectomy 4 weeks later. The sample in question was blood, obtained from a patient whose treatment included radiotherapy and nephrectomy. The receptor source for this set is a man aged 60-69 years with renal cell carcinoma.

The chain employs TRBV18 and TRBJ2-5, with 10 bases lining up with TRBD2. Trimming cost V 5 bases and J 5 bases; bases outside gene matches: 5. Looked up from germline, CDR1 is KGHSH and CDR2 is LQKENI. This CDR3 is 14 amino acids long. The DNA of the CDR3 is TGTGCCAGCTCATCTAGCGGGAGAGGCGAGACCCAGTACTTC. It yields the protein CASSSSGRGETQYF.

The CDR3 reads CASSLDYGSYNEQFF. As DNA, the CDR3 is TGTGCCAGCAGCTTAGATTACGGGAGCTACAATGAGCAGTTCTTC. The rearrangement links TRBV7-9 to TRBJ2-1; tentatively, D is TRBD2 (6 bases). The V and J ends lost 1 base and 3 bases respectively, with 10 bases between them. Per the germline V gene, CDR1 is SEHNR and CDR2 is FQNEAQ (reference sequence). The CDR3 runs 15 residues. The variable domain in full, completed from reference TRBV7-9 and TRBJ2-1, reads DTGVSQNPRHKITKRGQNVTFRCDPISEHNRLYWYRQTLGQGPEFLTYFQNEAQLEKSRLLSDRFSAERPKGSFSTLEIQRTEQGDSAMYLCASSLDYGSYNEQFFGPGTRLTVL.

The CDR3 is CASSRLAGELFF. The CDR3 coding sequence is TGTGCCAGCAGCCGACTAGCCGGGGAGCTGTTTTTT. The chain recombines TRBV5-5 with TRBJ2-2; TRBD2 might be the D (6 bases). Germline V gives CDR1 SGHKS, CDR2 YYEKEE (reference sequence). CDR3 length equals 12 residues. The V end was cut by 4 bases, the J end by 6 bases, with 7 bases between.

The chain uses TRBV4-1 and TRBJ2-1, with 11 positions matching TRBD2. Unmatched junction bases numbered 11, after V lost 1 base and J lost 0 bases. Germline V gene sequence: CDR1 MGHRA, CDR2 YSYEKL. This CDR3 spans 20 amino acids. In nucleotides, the CDR3 is TGCGCCAGCAGCCAAGGTTTGGTCCTAGCGGGAGGAAGCTCCTACAATGAGCAGTTCTTC. It translates to CASSQGLVLAGGSSYNEQFF.

The rearrangement joins TRBV4-3 to TRBJ2-2; possibly TRBD2 for D (5 bases). Trimming left V 0 bases short and J 8 bases short, with 13 bases between. Germline CDR1 is LGHNA and CDR2 is YSLEER. The CDR3 extends over 15 amino acids. CDR3 nucleotides: TGCGCCAGCAGCCAAGATCAAACGGGGTGGGGGGAGCTGTTTTTT. It is translated as CASSQDQTGWGELFF.

This sequence joins TRBV14 and TRBJ2-7, with 8 positions matching TRBD2. CDR1 is SGHDN and CDR2 is FVKESK in the germline V gene. With V trimmed by 1 base and J by 4 bases, 3 bases remained unmatched. The CDR3 is 14 amino acids. The CDR3 sequence: CASSQASGFYEQYF. CDR3 DNA sequence: TGTGCCAGCAGCCAAGCTAGCGGGTTTTACGAGCAGTACTTC.

This chain links TRBV19 with TRBJ2-4; maybe TRBD2 (5 bases). The CDR3 contains 14 residues. V was cut by 7 bases and J by 3 bases, with 13 bases left in between. Germline-derived CDR1 and CDR2 are LNHDA and SQIVND (reference sequence). The CDR3 loop reads CASNSGLDKNIQYF. The CDR3 DNA follows: TGTGCCAGTAATTCGGGATTAGACAAAAACATTCAGTACTTC.

This chain uses TRBV7-9 with TRBJ2-7; 7 bases fit TRBD1. J gave up 0 bases and V 8 bases, and 7 bases lay outside the gene matches. Germline CDR1 and CDR2: SEHNR and FQNEAQ (reference sequence). The CDR3 sequence is 14 residues long. The CDR3: CASGQGQSSYEQYF. The CDR3 nucleotides are TGTGCCAGCGGCCAGGGACAGAGCTCCTACGAGCAGTACTTC. The whole variable domain, filled in from reference TRBV7-9 and TRBJ2-7, reads DTGVSQNPRHKITKRGQNVTFRCDPISEHNRLYWYRQTLGQGPEFLTYFQNEAQLEKSRLLSDRFSAERPKGSFSTLEIQRTEQGDSAMYLCASGQGQSSYEQYFGPGTRLTVT.

The V call is TRBV5-4, the J call TRBJ2-5, with unresolved D. V lost 0 bases to trimming and J lost 5 bases, with 11 bases between them. This CDR3 spans 14 amino acids. Germline lookup yields CDR1 SGHNT and CDR2 YYREEE (reference sequence). The CDR3 DNA reads TGTGCCAGCAGCTTGGCCTGGGAATCGGAGACCCAGTACTTC. This codes for CASSLAWESETQYF.

This sequence joins TRBV6-1 and TRBJ2-3; 10 bases agree with TRBD2. V was pared by 3 bases and J by 0 bases, with 9 bases of the junction left unmatched. This CDR3 comprises 18 residues. Germline CDR1 MNHNS, CDR2 SASEGT. CDR3 sequence: CASSEGWTSGTSTDTQYF. The CDR3 region has the DNA TGTGCCAGCAGTGAGGGTTGGACTAGCGGAACTAGCACAGATACGCAGTATTTT.

This rearrangement joins TRBV5-1 to TRBJ2-7; TRBD2 might be the D (7 bases). This CDR3 spans 13 amino acids. The ends were cut back, 4 bases at V and 2 bases at J, with 10 bases in the middle. Germline V CDR1 and CDR2: SGHRS, YFSETQ. The CDR3 loop is CASSEGGTYEQYF. For the CDR3, the DNA is TGCGCCAGCAGCGAGGGGGGGACCTACGAGCAGTACTTC.

This chain connects TRBV11-3 to TRBJ2-1, with 10 bases matching TRBD1. With 1 base clipped from V and 5 bases from J, the junction kept 5 bases outside the gene matches. The CDR3 totals 16 residues. Germline-derived CDR1 and CDR2 are SGHNT and YENEEA. CDR3 residues: CASSLGDRGRNNEQFF. The CDR3 bases are TGTGCCAGCAGCTTAGGGGACAGGGGTCGGAACAATGAGCAGTTCTTC. Looking up the rest from reference TRBV11-3 and TRBJ2-1 gives the full variable domain: EAGVVQSPRYKIIEKKQPVAFWCNPISGHNTLYWYLQNLGQGPELLIRYENEEAVDDSQLPKDRFSAERLKGVDSTLKIQPAELGDSAVYLCASSLGDRGRNNEQFFGPGTRLTVL.

This chain connects TRBV11-2 to TRBJ2-2, with unresolved D. The germline V gene encodes CDR1 SGHAT and CDR2 FQNNGV. V lost 5 bases and J lost 2, with 6 bases in between. The CDR3 runs 13 residues. The CDR3 is CASSTRNTGELFF. In nucleotides, the CDR3 is TGTGCCAGCAGCACAAGAAACACCGGGGAGCTGTTTTTT.

The gene calls are TRBV27 and TRBJ2-2; weak D call: TRBD2 (5 bases). CDR1 and CDR2 from the germline V gene are MNHEY and SMNVEV (reference sequence). CDR3 size: 12 residues. Trimming removed 6 bases from V and 11 bases from J, with 13 bases in between. CDR3 loop: CASSFLRGELFF. CDR3 coding DNA: TGTGCCAGCAGCTTCCTACGGGGAGAGCTGTTTTTT.